Given below is one T cell receptor beta chain in context. This sample was taken from a study of cytomegalovirus exposure and HLA in healthy donors. As for the study in general: Researchers found that just over 80% of fewer than 450 genotyped donors fell within the Caucasian-associated ancestry cluster.

Researchers ran the PCR with 60 Vbeta and 13 Jbeta primers. This table comes from immunoSEQ multiplex PCR, and its TCRdb copy is limited to in-frame clones, with some not included. The sample gives roughly 120,000 clones, around four fifths of which show up once; around 11% is in the top ten. V dropped 4 bases and J dropped 2; count of bases not matched to a gene: 3. The length of the CDR3 is 14 residues. Germline values: CDR1 GTSNPN, CDR2 SVGIG (reference sequence). The source is a male donor in good health and CMV-seropositive. The sequenced sample consisted of PBMCs. The V call is TRBV30, the J call TRBJ2-2; 8 bases are shared with TRBD1. As DNA, the CDR3 is TGTGCCTGGACAGGGGGCTTAAACACCGGGGAGCTGTTTTTT. Translation: CAWTGGLNTGELFF.